This T cell receptor (beta chain) was captured by sequencing in a study of T cells after yellow fever vaccination. Study summary: When fractions had low cell numbers, they were prepared with SMART-Seq v4 Ultra Low Input.

This clonotype was recorded a few times. The antigen is unknown. A 5'RACE template-switching step, the method used to make TCR cDNA, added a universal primer site and UMIs. TCRdb reanalysed the 5' RACE reads using MiXCR and keeps one entry per CDR3 protein. This table has around 610,000 distinct CDR3 sequences, roughly 13% appearing once. The CDR3 has 17 amino acids. J gave up 9 bases and V 6 bases, and 16 bases lay outside the gene matches. The V gene's germline CDR1 is MNHEY and CDR2 SMNVEV (reference sequence). Study results and caveats: Most clones from primary vaccination were detected again post-booster (just over 95% CD4, roughly 90% CD8).

This receptor was taken from a young man who received the YFV17D yellow fever vaccine. Material: PBMCs, obtained on the day of the yellow fever booster vaccination. The rearrangement links TRBV27 to TRBJ2-3, with 12 bases that match TRBD2. The CDR3 spells CASRRPLTSGSFGTQYF. The CDR3 coding sequence is TGTGCCAGCAGACGGCCGCTGACTAGCGGGAGCTTTGGAACGCAGTATTTT.